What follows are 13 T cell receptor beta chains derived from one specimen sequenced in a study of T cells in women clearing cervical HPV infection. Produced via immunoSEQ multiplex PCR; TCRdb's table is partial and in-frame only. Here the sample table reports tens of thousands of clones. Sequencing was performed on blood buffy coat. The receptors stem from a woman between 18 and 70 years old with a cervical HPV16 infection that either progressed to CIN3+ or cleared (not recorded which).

Here the CDR3 reads CASSEGGRSDTQYF. CDR3 DNA, as far as it was read: TGTGCCAGCAGTGAGGGCGGGAGGTCAGATACG. The chain has TRBV2 and TRBJ2-3; 8 bases are a match to TRBD2. The missing CDR3 end, 3 residues past where the read stops, is filled in from the germline J gene. The CDR3 totals 14 residues. Germline values: CDR1 SNHLY, CDR2 FYNNEI. V dropped 3 bases and J dropped 4; count of bases not matched to a gene: 3.

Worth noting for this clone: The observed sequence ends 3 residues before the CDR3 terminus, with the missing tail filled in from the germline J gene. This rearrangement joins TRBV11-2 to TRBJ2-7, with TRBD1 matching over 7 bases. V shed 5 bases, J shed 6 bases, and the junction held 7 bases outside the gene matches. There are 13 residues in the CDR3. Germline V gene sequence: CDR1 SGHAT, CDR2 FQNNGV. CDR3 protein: CASSADRAREQYF. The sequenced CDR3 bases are TGTGCCAGCAGCGCTGACAGGGCTCGCGAG.

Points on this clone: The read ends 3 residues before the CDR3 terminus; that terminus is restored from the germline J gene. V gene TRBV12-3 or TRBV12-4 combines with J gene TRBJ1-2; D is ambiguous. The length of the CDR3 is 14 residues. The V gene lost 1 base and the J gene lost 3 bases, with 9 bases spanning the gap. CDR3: CASSLGGSDYGYTF. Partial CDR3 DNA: TGTGCCAGCAGTTTAGGAGGGTCTGACTATGGC.

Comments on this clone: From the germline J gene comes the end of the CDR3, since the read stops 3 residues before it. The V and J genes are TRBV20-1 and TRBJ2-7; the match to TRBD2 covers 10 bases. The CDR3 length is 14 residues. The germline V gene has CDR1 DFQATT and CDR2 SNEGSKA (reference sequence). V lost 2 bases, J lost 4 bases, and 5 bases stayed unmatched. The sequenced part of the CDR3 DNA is TGCAGTGCTAGAAAGCGGGAGGGGAGATACGAG. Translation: CSARKREGRYE. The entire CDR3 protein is CSARKREGRYEQYF.

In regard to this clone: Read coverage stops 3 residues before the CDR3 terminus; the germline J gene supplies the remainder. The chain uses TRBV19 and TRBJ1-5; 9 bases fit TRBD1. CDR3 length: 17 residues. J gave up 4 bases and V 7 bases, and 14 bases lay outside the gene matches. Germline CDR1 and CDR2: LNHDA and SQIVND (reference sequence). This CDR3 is CASTGARTGVRNQPQHF. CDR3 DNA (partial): TGTGCCAGTACCGGCGCGAGGACAGGGGTTCGGAATCAGCCC.

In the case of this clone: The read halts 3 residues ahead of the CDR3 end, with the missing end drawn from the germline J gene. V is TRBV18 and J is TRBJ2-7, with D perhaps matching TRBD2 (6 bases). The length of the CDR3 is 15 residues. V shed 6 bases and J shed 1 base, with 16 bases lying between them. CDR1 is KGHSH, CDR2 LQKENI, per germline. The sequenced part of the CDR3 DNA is TGTGCCAGCTCCCCGGAAGGGACTGAATCCTACGAG. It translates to CASSPEGTESYE. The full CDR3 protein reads CASSPEGTESYEQYF.

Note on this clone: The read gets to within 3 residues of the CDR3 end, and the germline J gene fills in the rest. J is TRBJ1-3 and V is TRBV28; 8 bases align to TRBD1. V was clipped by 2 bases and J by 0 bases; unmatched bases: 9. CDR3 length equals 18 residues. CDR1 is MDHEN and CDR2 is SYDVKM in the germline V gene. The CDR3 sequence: CASSLRTGSTSSGNTIYF. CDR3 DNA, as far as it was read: TGTGCCAGCAGTTTAAGGACAGGGAGTACCAGCTCTGGAAACACC. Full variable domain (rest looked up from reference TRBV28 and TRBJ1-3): DVKVTQSSRYLVKRTGEKVFLECVQDMDHENMFWYRQDPGLGLRLIYFSYDVKMKEKGDIPEGYSVSREKKERFSLILESASTNQTSMYLCASSLRTGSTSSGNTIYFGEGSWLTVV.

The covered CDR3 bases are TGTGCCAGCAGTCGGACAGGGGCCCCCTACGAG. It yields the protein CASSRTGAPYE. The entire CDR3 reads CASSRTGAPYEQYF. The chain recombines TRBV6-2 or TRBV6-3 with TRBJ2-7, with 9 positions matching TRBD1. The read halts 3 residues ahead of the CDR3 end, with the missing end drawn from the germline J gene. This CDR3 comprises 14 residues. Germline V lookup: CDR1 MNHEY, CDR2 SVGEGT. Unmatched junction bases numbered 4, after V lost 5 bases and J lost 2 bases.

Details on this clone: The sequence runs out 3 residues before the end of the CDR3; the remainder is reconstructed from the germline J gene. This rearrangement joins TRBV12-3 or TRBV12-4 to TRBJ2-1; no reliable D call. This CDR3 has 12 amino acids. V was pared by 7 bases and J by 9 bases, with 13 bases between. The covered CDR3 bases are TGTGCCAGCACCACGAAATTCGGTGAG. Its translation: CASTTKFGE. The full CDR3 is CASTTKFGEQFF.

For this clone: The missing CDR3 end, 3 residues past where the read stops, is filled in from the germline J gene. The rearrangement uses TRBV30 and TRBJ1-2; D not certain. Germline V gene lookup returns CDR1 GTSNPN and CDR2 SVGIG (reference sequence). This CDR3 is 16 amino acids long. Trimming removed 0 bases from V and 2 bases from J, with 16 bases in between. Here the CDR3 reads CAWSVIHSNLNYGYTF. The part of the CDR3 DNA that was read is TGTGCCTGGAGTGTAATTCACAGCAACCTAAACTATGGC.

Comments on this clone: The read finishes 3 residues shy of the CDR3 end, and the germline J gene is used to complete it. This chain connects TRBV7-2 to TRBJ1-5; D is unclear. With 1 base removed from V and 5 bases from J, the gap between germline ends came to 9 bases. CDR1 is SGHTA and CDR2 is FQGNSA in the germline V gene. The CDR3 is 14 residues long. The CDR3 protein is CASSLGGRDQPQHF. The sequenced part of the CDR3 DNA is TGTGCCAGCAGCTTAGGTGGGCGGGATCAGCCC. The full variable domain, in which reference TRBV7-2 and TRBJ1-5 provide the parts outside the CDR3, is GAGVSQSPSNKVTEKGKDVELRCDPISGHTALYWYRQSLGQGLEFLIYFQGNSAPDKSGLPSDRFSAERTGGSVSTLTIQRTQQEDSAVYLCASSLGGRDQPQHFGDGTRLSIL.

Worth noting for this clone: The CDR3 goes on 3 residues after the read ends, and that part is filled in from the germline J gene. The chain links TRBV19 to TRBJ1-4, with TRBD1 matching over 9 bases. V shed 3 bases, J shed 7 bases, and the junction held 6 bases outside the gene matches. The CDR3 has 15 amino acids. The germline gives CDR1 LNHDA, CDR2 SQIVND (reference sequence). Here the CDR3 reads CASSMGTGRGEKLFF. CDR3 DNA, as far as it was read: TGTGCCAGTAGTATGGGGACAGGGAGAGGTGAAAAA.

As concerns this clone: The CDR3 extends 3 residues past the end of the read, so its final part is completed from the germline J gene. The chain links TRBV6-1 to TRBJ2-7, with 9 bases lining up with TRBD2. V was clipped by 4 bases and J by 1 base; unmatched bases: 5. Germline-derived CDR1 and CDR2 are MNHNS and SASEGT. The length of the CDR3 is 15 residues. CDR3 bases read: TGTGCCAGCAGTGTGGAACTAGCGGGTTCCTACGAG. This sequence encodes CASSVELAGSYE. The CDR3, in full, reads CASSVELAGSYEQYF.